This T cell receptor beta chain is from a study of early T cells in non-severe SARS-CoV-2 infection. Germline V CDR1 and CDR2: MNHEY, SMNVEV (reference sequence). Trimming removed 4 bases from V and 4 bases from J; junction bases left unmatched: 4. The CDR3 extends over 14 amino acids. This clonotype came up many times. Unique molecular identifiers (one per individual cDNA molecule) were attached. TCRdb redid the calling of the 5' RACE reads with MiXCR, one entry per CDR3 protein. The sample lists over 25,000 distinct CDR3 sequences; under 6% were seen once. This chain uses TRBV27 with TRBJ1-1, with 9 positions matching TRBD1. The sequence derives from an adult who was a healthcare worker with PCR-confirmed SARS-CoV-2 infection or an uninfected control (not recorded which). Specimen: whole blood. CDR3 amino acids: CASSWDRETTEAFF. CDR3 nucleotides: TGTGCCAGCAGTTGGGACAGGGAAACCACTGAAGCTTTCTTT.